This T cell receptor beta chain was obtained from a study of blood T cells in healthy people across ages. Together with a sample-barcoded 5' primer, a J-beta primer mix was included in a second PCR lasting about 6 to 12 cycles. TCRdb ran MiXCR on the 5' RACE reads and lists one entry per CDR3 protein. The table lists 1,800,000 or so distinct CDR3 sequences, roughly two fifths of them singletons. Germline V gene data show CDR1 as SGHAT and CDR2 as FQNNGV. This CDR3 is 15 amino acids long. Trimming removed 6 bases from V and 0 bases from J, with 11 bases in between. What was sequenced was blood. The receptor comes from a human donor in good health. The chain carries TRBV11-2 and TRBJ1-4; D is possibly TRBD1 (6 bases). The DNA of the CDR3 is TGTGCCAGCAGTCTTGGACAGCCAACTAATGAAAAACTGTTTTTT. It is translated as CASSLGQPTNEKLFF.